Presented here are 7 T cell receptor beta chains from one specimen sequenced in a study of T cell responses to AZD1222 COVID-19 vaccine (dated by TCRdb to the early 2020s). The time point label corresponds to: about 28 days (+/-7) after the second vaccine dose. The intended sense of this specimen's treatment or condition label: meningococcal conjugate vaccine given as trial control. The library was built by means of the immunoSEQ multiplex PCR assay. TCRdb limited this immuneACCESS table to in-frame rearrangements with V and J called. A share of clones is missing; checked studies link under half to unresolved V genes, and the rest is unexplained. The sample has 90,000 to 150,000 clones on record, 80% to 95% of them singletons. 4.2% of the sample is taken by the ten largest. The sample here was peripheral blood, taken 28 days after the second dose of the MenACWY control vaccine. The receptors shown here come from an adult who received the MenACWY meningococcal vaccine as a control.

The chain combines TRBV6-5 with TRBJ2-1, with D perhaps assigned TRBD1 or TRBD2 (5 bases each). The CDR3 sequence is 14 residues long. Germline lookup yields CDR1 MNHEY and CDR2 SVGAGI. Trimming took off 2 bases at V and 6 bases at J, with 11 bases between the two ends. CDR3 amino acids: CASSYDVGRNEQFF. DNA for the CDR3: TGTGCCAGCAGTTACGATGTGGGACGCAATGAGCAGTTCTTC.

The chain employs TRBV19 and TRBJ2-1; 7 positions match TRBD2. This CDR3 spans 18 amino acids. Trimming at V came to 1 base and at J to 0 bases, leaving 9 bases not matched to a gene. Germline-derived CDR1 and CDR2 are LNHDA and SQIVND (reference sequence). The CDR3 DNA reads TGTGCCAGTAGTATAGCCTTGGGGGGGTATGGCTCCTACAATGAGCAGTTCTTC. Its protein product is CASSIALGGYGSYNEQFF.

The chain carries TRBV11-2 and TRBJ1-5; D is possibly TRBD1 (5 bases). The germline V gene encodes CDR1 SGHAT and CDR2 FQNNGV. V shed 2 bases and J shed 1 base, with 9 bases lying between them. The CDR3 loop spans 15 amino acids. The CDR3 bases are TGTGCCAGCAGCTTATTTGCAGGGAGCAATCAGCCCCAGCATTTT. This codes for CASSLFAGSNQPQHF.

In DNA form, the CDR3 reads TGTGCCAGCAGTTACTTGGTGGAGCTGTTTTTT. This translates into CASSYLVELFF. This chain connects TRBV6-2 or TRBV6-3 to TRBJ2-2, with D hard to call. Between the trimmed V and J ends, which lost 1 base and 10 bases, there was a span of 4 bases. CDR1 and CDR2 from the germline V gene are MNHEY and SVGEGT. This CDR3 comprises 11 residues.

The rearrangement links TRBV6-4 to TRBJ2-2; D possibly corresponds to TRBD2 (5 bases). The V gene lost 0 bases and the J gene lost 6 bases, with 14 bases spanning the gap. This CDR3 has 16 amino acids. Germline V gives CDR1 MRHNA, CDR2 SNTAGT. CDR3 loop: CASSDSPGRESGELFF. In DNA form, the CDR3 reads TGTGCCAGCAGTGACTCCCCGGGGAGAGAGTCCGGGGAGCTGTTTTTT.

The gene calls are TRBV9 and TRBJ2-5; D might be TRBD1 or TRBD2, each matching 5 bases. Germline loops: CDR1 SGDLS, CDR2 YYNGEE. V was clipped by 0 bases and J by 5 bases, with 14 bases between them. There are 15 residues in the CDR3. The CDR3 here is CASSVGSGLRETQYF. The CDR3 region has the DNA TGTGCCAGCAGCGTAGGGTCGGGGCTAAGGGAGACCCAGTACTTC.

The CDR3 DNA reads as TGTGCCAGCAGTTTCTCTTCGTCGAGACCCATGAACACTGAAGCTTTCTTT. Translated, it gives CASSFSSSRPMNTEAFF. The chain recombines TRBV28 with TRBJ1-1; no clear D. This CDR3 spans 17 amino acids. Per germline, CDR1 MDHEN and CDR2 SYDVKM. With 3 bases removed from V and 0 bases from J, the gap between germline ends came to 17 bases.